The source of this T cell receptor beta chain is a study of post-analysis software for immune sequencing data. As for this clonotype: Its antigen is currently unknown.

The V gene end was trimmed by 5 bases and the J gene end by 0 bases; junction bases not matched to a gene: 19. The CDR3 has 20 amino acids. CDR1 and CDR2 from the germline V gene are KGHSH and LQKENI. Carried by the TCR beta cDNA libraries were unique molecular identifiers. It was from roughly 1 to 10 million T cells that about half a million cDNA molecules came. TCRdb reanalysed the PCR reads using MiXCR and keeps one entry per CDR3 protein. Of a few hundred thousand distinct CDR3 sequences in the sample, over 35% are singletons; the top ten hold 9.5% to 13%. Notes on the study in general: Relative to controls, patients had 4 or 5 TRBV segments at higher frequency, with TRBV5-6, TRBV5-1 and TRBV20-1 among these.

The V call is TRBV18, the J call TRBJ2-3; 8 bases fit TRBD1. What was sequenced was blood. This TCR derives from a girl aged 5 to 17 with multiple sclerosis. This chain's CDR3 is CASSSQDRELPVESTDTQYF. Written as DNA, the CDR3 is TGTGCCAGCTCATCCCAGGACAGGGAACTACCTGTTGAAAGCACAGATACGCAGTATTTT.